This paragraph covers one T cell receptor beta chain sequence. Enrolled through a virtual design, the participants were between about 18 and 89 years of age and came from roughly 22 US areas. Cohort allocation depended upon clinical history that participants reported. Unmatched junction bases numbered 10, after V lost 2 bases and J lost 4 bases. This CDR3 contains 16 residues. Looked up from germline, CDR1 is KGHSH and CDR2 is LQKENI. Produced via immunoSEQ multiplex PCR; TCRdb's table is partial and in-frame only. This table has roughly 360,000 clones, about 90% appearing once. These data come from a study of blood T cell repertoires in COVID-19. Study overall: In each case, the material was cDNA or gDNA derived from T cells, B-cell-depleted T cells, or PBMCs.

This clonotype was obtained from a young man who had recovered from COVID-19. V and J are TRBV18 and TRBJ2-7; 8 positions match TRBD1. The material sequenced was PBMCs or T cells enriched from blood (not recorded which). This chain's CDR3 is CASSPVDRGTLYEQYF. CDR3 bases: TGTGCCAGCTCACCAGTCGACAGGGGTACGTTGTACGAGCAGTACTTC.